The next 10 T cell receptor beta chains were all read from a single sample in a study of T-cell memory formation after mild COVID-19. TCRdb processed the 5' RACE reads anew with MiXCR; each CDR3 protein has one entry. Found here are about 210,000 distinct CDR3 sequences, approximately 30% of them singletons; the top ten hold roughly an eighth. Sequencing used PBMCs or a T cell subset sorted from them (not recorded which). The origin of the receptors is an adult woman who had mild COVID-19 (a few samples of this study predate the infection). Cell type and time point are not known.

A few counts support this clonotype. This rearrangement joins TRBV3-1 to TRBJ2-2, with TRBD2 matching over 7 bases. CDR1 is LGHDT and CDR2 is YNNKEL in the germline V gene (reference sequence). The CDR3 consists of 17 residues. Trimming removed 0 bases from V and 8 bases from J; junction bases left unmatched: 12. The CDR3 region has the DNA TGTGCCAGCAGCCAAGACCCCCGGGACTCCGGGAGGGGGGAGCTGTTTTTT. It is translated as CASSQDPRDSGRGELFF.

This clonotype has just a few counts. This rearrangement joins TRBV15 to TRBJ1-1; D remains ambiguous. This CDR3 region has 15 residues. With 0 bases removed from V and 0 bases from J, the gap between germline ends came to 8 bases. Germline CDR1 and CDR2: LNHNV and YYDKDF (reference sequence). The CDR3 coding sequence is TGTGCCACCAGCAGAGATGTCCGTTTGAACACTGAAGCTTTCTTT. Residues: CATSRDVRLNTEAFF.

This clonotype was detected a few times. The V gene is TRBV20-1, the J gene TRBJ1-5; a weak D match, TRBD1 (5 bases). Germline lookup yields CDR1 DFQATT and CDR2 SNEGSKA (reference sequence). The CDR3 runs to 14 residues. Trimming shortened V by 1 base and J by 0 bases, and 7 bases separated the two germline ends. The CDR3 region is CSARVGGSNQPQHF. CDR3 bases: TGCAGTGCTAGAGTGGGGGGTAGCAATCAGCCCCAGCATTTT.

CDR3 sequence reads: CASSLLAADLSEQYF. CDR3 nucleotides: TGTGCCAGCAGCTTGCTCGCTGCAGACCTCTCCGAGCAGTACTTC. This chain joins TRBV5-6 and TRBJ2-7; D ambiguous. Deletions cut 1 base from V and 6 bases from J, with 17 bases between. This CDR3 comprises 15 residues. Per germline, CDR1 SGHDT and CDR2 YYEEEE.

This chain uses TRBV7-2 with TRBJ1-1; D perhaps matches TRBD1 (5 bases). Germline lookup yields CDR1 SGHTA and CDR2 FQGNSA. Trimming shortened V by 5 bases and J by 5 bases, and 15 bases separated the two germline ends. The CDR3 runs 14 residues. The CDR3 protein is CASSTWGGRTEAFF. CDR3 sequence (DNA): TGTGCCAGCAGCACCTGGGGGGGAAGGACTGAAGCTTTCTTT.

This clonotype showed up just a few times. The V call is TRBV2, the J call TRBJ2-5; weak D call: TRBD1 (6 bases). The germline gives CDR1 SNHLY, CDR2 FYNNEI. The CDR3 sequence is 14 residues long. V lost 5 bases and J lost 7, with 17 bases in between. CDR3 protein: CASSSGTRVSTQYF. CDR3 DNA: TGTGCCAGCAGTTCCGGGACACGGGTGTCGACCCAGTACTTC.

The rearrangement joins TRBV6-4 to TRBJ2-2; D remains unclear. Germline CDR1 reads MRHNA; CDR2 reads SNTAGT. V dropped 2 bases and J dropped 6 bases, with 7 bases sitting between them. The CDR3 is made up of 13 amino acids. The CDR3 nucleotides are TGTGCCAGCAGTGACGTCTTTGCCGGGGAGCTGTTTTTT. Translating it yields CASSDVFAGELFF.

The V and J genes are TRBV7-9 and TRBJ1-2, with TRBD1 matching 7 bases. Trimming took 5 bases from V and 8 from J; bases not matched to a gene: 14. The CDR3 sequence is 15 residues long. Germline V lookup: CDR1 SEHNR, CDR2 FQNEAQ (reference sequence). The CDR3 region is CASSSLPGTDGGYTF. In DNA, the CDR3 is TGTGCCAGCAGCAGTCTCCCCGGGACAGATGGAGGCTACACCTTC.

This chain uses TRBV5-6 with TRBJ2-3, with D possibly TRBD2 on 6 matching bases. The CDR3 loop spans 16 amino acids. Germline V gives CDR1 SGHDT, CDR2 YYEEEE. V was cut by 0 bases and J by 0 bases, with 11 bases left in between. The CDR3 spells CASSLALEGSTDTQYF. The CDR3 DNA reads TGTGCCAGCAGCTTGGCCTTGGAGGGGAGCACAGATACGCAGTATTTT.

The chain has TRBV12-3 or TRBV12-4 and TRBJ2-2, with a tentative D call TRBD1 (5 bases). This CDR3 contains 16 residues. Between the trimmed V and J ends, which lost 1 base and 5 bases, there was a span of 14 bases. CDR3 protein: CASSLGDPGKTGELFF. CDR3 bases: TGTGCCAGCAGTTTAGGAGATCCAGGGAAGACCGGGGAGCTGTTTTTT.